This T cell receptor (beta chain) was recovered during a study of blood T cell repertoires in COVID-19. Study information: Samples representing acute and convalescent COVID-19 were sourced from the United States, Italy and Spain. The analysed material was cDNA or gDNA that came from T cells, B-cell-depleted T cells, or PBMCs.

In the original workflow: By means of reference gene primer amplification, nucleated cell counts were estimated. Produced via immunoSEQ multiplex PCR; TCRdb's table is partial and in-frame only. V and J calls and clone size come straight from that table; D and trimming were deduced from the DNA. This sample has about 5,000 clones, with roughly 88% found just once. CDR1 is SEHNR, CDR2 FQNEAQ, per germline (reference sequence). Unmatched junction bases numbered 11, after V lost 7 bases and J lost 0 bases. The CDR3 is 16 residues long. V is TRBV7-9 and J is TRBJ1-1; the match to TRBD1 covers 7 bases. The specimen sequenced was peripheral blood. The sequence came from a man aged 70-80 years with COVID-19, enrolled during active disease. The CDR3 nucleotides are TGTGCCAGCATCCCCCGGGACAGTGCCTTGAACACTGAAGCTTTCTTT. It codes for CASIPRDSALNTEAFF.